Listed here are 7 T cell receptor beta chains from one sample, sequenced in a study of OX40 agonist ivuxolimab in advanced cancers. The data were produced by immunoSEQ multiplex PCR, yet TCRdb's version contains in-frame clones alone and is incomplete. This sample has tens of thousands of clones, with roughly 85% found just once. The specimen comprised CD4+ or CD8+ T cells sorted from blood, sampled in a trial of the OX40 agonist ivuxolimab. These receptor sequences come from an adult with an advanced solid tumor such as melanoma, head and neck, liver or kidney cancer.

The chain combines TRBV18 with TRBJ2-1, with 12 bases fitting TRBD1. CDR1 is KGHSH and CDR2 is LQKENI in the germline V gene. CDR3 length equals 15 residues. The junction had 8 bases not matched to a gene; V was cut back by 8 bases and J by 6 bases. CDR3 protein: CASTSGTGGFNEQFF. The CDR3 nucleotides read TGTGCCAGCACCTCCGGGACAGGGGGCTTCAATGAGCAGTTCTTC.

This chain uses TRBV7-6 with TRBJ2-2, with TRBD2 matching 7 bases. The CDR3 extends over 16 amino acids. With V trimmed by 5 bases and J by 1 base, 7 bases remained unmatched. Per the germline V gene, CDR1 is SGHVS and CDR2 is FNYEAQ. The CDR3, as DNA: TGTGCCAGCAGCGTTACTAGCGTCTGGAACACCGGGGAGCTGTTTTTT. It is translated as CASSVTSVWNTGELFF.

The chain uses TRBV27 and TRBJ2-7; TRBD1 matches at 7 bases. Germline loops: CDR1 MNHEY, CDR2 SMNVEV (reference sequence). The CDR3 totals 18 residues. Trimming removed 1 base from V and 2 bases from J; junction bases left unmatched: 14. The CDR3 here is CASSLLGGGRGSPYEQYF. The DNA of the CDR3 is TGTGCCAGCAGTTTATTGGGTGGAGGCAGGGGGTCCCCCTACGAGCAGTACTTC.

V is TRBV6-5 and J is TRBJ1-6; D perhaps matches TRBD1 (5 bases). CDR1 is MNHEY and CDR2 is SVGAGI in the germline V gene. The ends were cut back, 5 bases at V and 7 bases at J, with 15 bases in the middle. The CDR3 covers 15 residues. This CDR3 is CASSASGPINSPLHF. CDR3 nucleotides: TGTGCCAGCAGTGCATCGGGACCGATAAATTCACCCCTCCACTTT.

The rearrangement links TRBV30 to TRBJ2-3; 7 bases align to TRBD1. Per germline, CDR1 GTSNPN and CDR2 SVGIG (reference sequence). V was pared by 4 bases and J by 4 bases, with 5 bases of the junction left unmatched. CDR3 size: 13 residues. CDR3 in DNA: TGTGCCTGGACAGGGGGTATCGCAGATACGCAGTATTTT. It yields the protein CAWTGGIADTQYF.

The chain carries TRBV30 and TRBJ2-5; D is uncertain. This CDR3 comprises 13 residues. V was trimmed by 5 bases and J by 4 bases, leaving 14 bases between them. Germline CDR1 reads GTSNPN; CDR2 reads SVGIG (reference sequence). The CDR3 is CAWDAGWGETQYF. The CDR3 DNA follows: TGTGCCTGGGACGCCGGGTGGGGAGAGACCCAGTACTTC.

This clone has only one observation. J is TRBJ2-1 and V is TRBV27; D may be TRBD2 (5 bases). CDR1 is MNHEY, CDR2 SMNVEV, per germline (reference sequence). The ends were cut back, 3 bases at V and 10 bases at J, with 10 bases in the middle. The CDR3 is 12 amino acids. CDR3 DNA sequence: TGTGCCAGCAGTTTGACCACTAGGGAGCAGTTCTTC. As protein: CASSLTTREQFF.